A selection of T cell receptor beta chains follows, all from one sample in a study of identical twins. Via MiXCR, TCRdb re-called the 5' RACE reads, giving one row per CDR3 protein. Of just over 500,000 distinct CDR3 sequences in the sample, about 20% are singletons; the top ten hold 0.8% to 1%. This sample was shared with a second study, whose subject was T cells expressing NK-cell markers.

The material sequenced was CD4+ T cells sorted from blood. These receptors originate from a young woman in good health. CDR3s include the opening cysteine and the closing phenylalanine or tryptophan. Each record gives: clone size, V gene, J gene, D gene, CDR3 protein, CDR3 DNA. D genes are given only for firm matches. The size field is filled for only some rows; it gives once, few, many or a size class.

few	TRBV5-6	TRBJ2-5	TRBD1	CASSLEDPYRQGGKETQYF	TGTGCCAGCAGCTTGGAGGACCCCTACCGACAGGGGGGAAAGGAGACCCAGTACTTC
.	TRBV29-1	TRBJ1-2	.	CSVEGRGKDYGYTF	TGCAGCGTTGAAGGCAGGGGTAAGGACTATGGCTACACCTTC
.	TRBV20-1	TRBJ2-7	.	CSAQEGAYEQYF	TGCAGTGCTCAGGAAGGGGCATACGAGCAGTACTTC
few	TRBV5-1	TRBJ2-1	.	CASSFIIGGDEQFF	TGCGCCAGCAGCTTTATTATAGGTGGGGATGAGCAGTTCTTC
few	TRBV6-1	TRBJ2-6	TRBD2	CASLSSGKFSGANVLTF	TGTGCCAGCCTGTCGAGCGGGAAGTTCTCTGGGGCCAACGTCCTGACTTTC
.	TRBV7-9	TRBJ1-4	.	CASSHLLTGITNEKLFF	TGTGCCAGCAGCCACCTCCTTACAGGGATAACTAATGAAAAACTGTTTTTT
.	TRBV20-1	TRBJ2-7	TRBD2	CSAAGLAGSWEQYF	TGCAGTGCGGCCGGACTAGCGGGATCGTGGGAGCAGTACTTC
.	TRBV6-1	TRBJ2-1	.	CASASRKANNEQFF	TGTGCCAGCGCTTCAAGAAAAGCTAACAATGAGCAGTTCTTC
many	TRBV20-1	TRBJ2-1	.	CSARALRTPYNEQFF	TGCAGTGCTAGAGCCTTAAGGACTCCTTACAATGAGCAGTTCTTC
few	TRBV29-1	TRBJ2-7	TRBD1	CSVEKGGMHEQYF	TGCAGCGTTGAAAAAGGGGGCATGCACGAGCAGTACTTC
few	TRBV9	TRBJ2-1	TRBD1	CASSVQGQDYNEQFF	TGTGCCAGCAGCGTACAGGGACAGGACTACAATGAGCAGTTCTTC
few	TRBV20-1	TRBJ2-3	TRBD2	CSASDTTGTSGRATDTQYF	TGCAGTGCTAGCGACACAACCGGGACTAGCGGGAGGGCCACAGATACGCAGTATTTT
few	TRBV29-1	TRBJ2-3	.	CSVEGGGIASDTQYF	TGCAGCGTTGAGGGGGGCGGGATTGCCTCAGATACGCAGTATTTT
few	TRBV28	TRBJ2-7	TRBD1	CAVDRGASYEQYF	TGTGCCGTTGACAGGGGCGCCTCCTACGAGCAGTACTTC
.	TRBV12-3/TRBV12-4	TRBJ2-5	.	CASSLAVEGLETQYF	TGTGCCAGCAGTTTAGCGGTGGAGGGCCTAGAGACCCAGTACTTC
many	TRBV11-2	TRBJ2-7	.	CASRGVYEQYF	TGTGCCAGCAGGGGAGTCTACGAGCAGTACTTC
.	TRBV7-2	TRBJ1-2	.	CASSPRGGRLSYTF	TGTGCCAGCAGTCCAAGGGGGGGCAGGCTGAGCTACACCTTC
.	TRBV7-9	TRBJ2-7	TRBD1	CASSLSGTVNEQYF	TGTGCCAGCAGCTTATCCGGGACAGTTAACGAGCAGTACTTC
few	TRBV5-1	TRBJ2-4	.	CASSSLEEAKNIQYF	TGCGCCAGCAGCTCCCTGGAGGAGGCCAAAAACATTCAGTACTTC
.	TRBV14	TRBJ2-4	TRBD2	CASSQDLVLAAGSLAKNIQYF	TGTGCCAGCAGCCAAGATCTGGTCCTAGCGGCGGGATCTCTAGCCAAAAACATTCAGTACTTC
few	TRBV24-1	TRBJ2-2	.	CATSITGATGELFF	TGTGCCACCAGTATAACAGGAGCCACCGGGGAGCTGTTTTTT
few	TRBV7-9	TRBJ2-1	.	CASSPLVGEQFF	TGTGCCAGCAGCCCCTTAGTCGGTGAGCAGTTCTTC
.	TRBV10-3	TRBJ1-2	.	CAIRGQTGYGYTF	TGTGCCATCAGAGGACAGACAGGCTATGGCTACACCTTC
.	TRBV5-5	TRBJ2-2	TRBD2	CANSLQTSGNTGELFF	TGTGCCAACAGCTTGCAGACTAGCGGTAACACCGGGGAGCTGTTTTTT
.	TRBV9	TRBJ2-7	.	CASSPRDNSYEQYF	TGTGCCAGCAGCCCACGGGACAACTCCTACGAGCAGTACTTC
.	TRBV7-9	TRBJ2-1	.	CASSPGTIRDNEQFF	TGTGCCAGCAGCCCCGGGACGATTCGAGACAATGAGCAGTTCTTC
.	TRBV12-3/TRBV12-4	TRBJ2-5	.	CASSLASWSSLTQYF	TGTGCCAGCAGTTTAGCTTCTTGGTCCAGCCTGACCCAGTACTTC
.	TRBV20-1	TRBJ1-1	.	CSARKSGRNTEAFF	TGCAGTGCTAGAAAGTCAGGCAGGAACACTGAAGCTTTCTTT
.	TRBV20-1	TRBJ2-3	TRBD2	CSATRTSGAFTDTQYF	TGCAGTGCCACCCGAACTAGCGGGGCATTCACAGATACGCAGTATTTT
few	TRBV6-1	TRBJ1-2	.	CASRAGVVRFSGYTF	TGTGCCAGCAGAGCGGGGGTCGTCCGCTTCTCTGGCTACACCTTC
few	TRBV20-1	TRBJ2-7	.	CSARGSGSAYEQYF	TGCAGTGCTAGGGGTAGTGGGAGTGCTTACGAGCAGTACTTC
few	TRBV5-5	TRBJ2-3	TRBD2	CASSPSGRATDTQYF	TGTGCCAGCAGCCCTAGCGGGAGGGCCACAGATACGCAGTATTTT
many	TRBV20-1	TRBJ2-7	TRBD1	CSAARAGGYYEQYF	TGCAGTGCGGCCAGGGCAGGGGGTTACTACGAGCAGTACTTC
.	TRBV7-9	TRBJ1-1	.	CASTWLANTEAFF	TGTGCCAGCACCTGGTTAGCCAACACTGAAGCTTTCTTT
few	TRBV2	TRBJ2-1	.	CAGLLGPYNEQFF	TGTGCCGGCTTGCTAGGACCCTACAATGAGCAGTTCTTC
few	TRBV28	TRBJ2-1	TRBD1	CASISGTGYNEQFF	TGTGCCAGCATTTCCGGGACAGGGTACAATGAGCAGTTCTTC
few	TRBV7-9	TRBJ2-4	TRBD2	CASSFQTAGDIQYF	TGTGCCAGCAGCTTTCAGACGGCGGGGGACATTCAGTACTTC
few	TRBV24-1	TRBJ2-1	TRBD2	CATFYRVAGDEQFF	TGTGCCACCTTCTACCGGGTTGCGGGGGATGAGCAGTTCTTC
few	TRBV20-1	TRBJ2-5	.	CSAMERGGETQYF	TGCAGTGCTATGGAACGAGGGGGAGAGACCCAGTACTTC
.	TRBV5-1	TRBJ2-7	.	CASSSKSSYEQYF	TGCGCCAGCAGCTCGAAGAGCTCCTACGAGCAGTACTTC
few	TRBV9	TRBJ2-1	.	CASSPAGGGYNEQFF	TGTGCCAGCAGCCCTGCTGGGGGCGGTTACAATGAGCAGTTCTTC
.	TRBV10-3	TRBJ2-3	.	CAISESGGLTDTQYF	TGTGCCATCAGTGAGTCAGGGGGGCTAACAGATACGCAGTATTTT
few	TRBV7-7	TRBJ2-1	.	CASSLGPPTIQGNEQFF	TGTGCTAGCAGCTTAGGGCCTCCGACGATACAAGGTAATGAGCAGTTCTTC
few	TRBV7-2	TRBJ1-2	.	CASSLAIVYGYTF	TGTGCCAGCAGCTTAGCGATAGTCTATGGCTACACCTTC
.	TRBV12-3/TRBV12-4	TRBJ1-1	.	CASSQVGREAFF	TGTGCCAGCAGCCAGGTAGGGCGAGAAGCTTTCTTT
few	TRBV20-1	TRBJ2-1	.	CSASGGGAEYNEQFF	TGCAGTGCTAGTGGTGGGGGCGCGGAGTACAATGAGCAGTTCTTC
few	TRBV5-5	TRBJ1-1	.	CASSRGAPMNTEAFF	TGTGCCAGCAGCAGGGGGGCCCCCATGAACACTGAAGCTTTCTTT
.	TRBV5-6	TRBJ2-7	.	CASGRRLPLEQYF	TGTGCCAGCGGCCGCCGGTTGCCCCTCGAGCAGTACTTC
.	TRBV13	TRBJ1-2	TRBD1	CASSDPLGGGYTF	TGTGCCAGCAGCGATCCTTTAGGGGGCGGCTACACCTTC
.	TRBV6-2/TRBV6-3	TRBJ2-1	.	CASSPSGSRYNEQFF	TGTGCCAGCAGTCCCAGCGGGTCCCGGTACAATGAGCAGTTCTTC
.	TRBV12-3/TRBV12-4	TRBJ1-1	TRBD1	CASSHWQGGTEAFF	TGTGCCAGCAGTCACTGGCAGGGGGGCACTGAAGCTTTCTTT
.	TRBV5-1	TRBJ2-1	.	CASSLSFKGDEQFF	TGCGCCAGCAGCTTGTCTTTTAAGGGTGATGAGCAGTTCTTC
few	TRBV2	TRBJ2-1	.	CASELVPHSEQFF	TGTGCCAGCGAGCTAGTCCCACACAGTGAGCAGTTCTTC
few	TRBV29-1	TRBJ1-1	.	CSVEWGPAQAFF	TGCAGCGTTGAGTGGGGCCCGGCCCAAGCTTTCTTT
many	TRBV12-3/TRBV12-4	TRBJ2-5	.	CASSDPRGGQETQYF	TGTGCCAGCAGTGACCCCAGGGGTGGACAAGAGACCCAGTACTTC
.	TRBV5-5	TRBJ1-5	.	CASSLRDTYSNQPQHF	TGTGCCAGCAGCTTGAGGGACACCTATAGCAATCAGCCCCAGCATTTT
.	TRBV29-1	TRBJ2-7	TRBD1	CSVSNRQGLHEQYF	TGCAGCGTCAGTAACCGACAGGGTCTGCACGAGCAGTACTTC